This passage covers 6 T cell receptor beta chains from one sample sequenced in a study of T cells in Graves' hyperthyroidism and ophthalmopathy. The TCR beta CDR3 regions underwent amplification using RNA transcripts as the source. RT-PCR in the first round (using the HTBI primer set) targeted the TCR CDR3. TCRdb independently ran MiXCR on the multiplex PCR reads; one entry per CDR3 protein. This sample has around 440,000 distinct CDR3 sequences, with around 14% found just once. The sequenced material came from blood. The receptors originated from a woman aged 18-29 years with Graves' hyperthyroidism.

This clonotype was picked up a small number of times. CDR3 protein: CASSIGGPPGLFGYTF. CDR3 coding DNA: TGTGCCAGTAGTATCGGGGGCCCTCCGGGCCTCTTTGGCTACACCTTC. The chain combines TRBV19 with TRBJ1-2, with a possible D match to TRBD1 (6 bases). The CDR3 has 16 residues. CDR1 is LNHDA and CDR2 is SQIVND in the germline V gene (reference sequence). V was cut by 3 bases and J by 7 bases, with 21 bases left in between.

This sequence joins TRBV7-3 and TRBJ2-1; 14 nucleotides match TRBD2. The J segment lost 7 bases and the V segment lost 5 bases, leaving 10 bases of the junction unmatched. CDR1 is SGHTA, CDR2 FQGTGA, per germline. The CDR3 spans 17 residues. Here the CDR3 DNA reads TGTGCCAGCAGCGCTCAGACTAGCGGGGGGGCCAAGAATGAGCAGTTCTTC. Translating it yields CASSAQTSGGAKNEQFF.

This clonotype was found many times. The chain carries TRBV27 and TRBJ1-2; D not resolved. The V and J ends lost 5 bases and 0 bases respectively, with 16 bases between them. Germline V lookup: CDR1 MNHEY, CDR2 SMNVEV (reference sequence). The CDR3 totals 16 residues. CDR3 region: CASSPRASPTNYGYTF. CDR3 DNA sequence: TGTGCCAGCAGTCCACGGGCGTCTCCGACTAACTATGGCTACACCTTC.

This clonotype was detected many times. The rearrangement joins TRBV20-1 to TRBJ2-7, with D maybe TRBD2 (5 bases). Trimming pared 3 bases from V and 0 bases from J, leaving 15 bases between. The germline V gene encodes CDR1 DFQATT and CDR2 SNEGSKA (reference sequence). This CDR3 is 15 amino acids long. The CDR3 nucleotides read TGCAGTGCTAGTAAAACTAATAGCGACTCCTACGAGCAGTACTTC. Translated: CSASKTNSDSYEQYF.

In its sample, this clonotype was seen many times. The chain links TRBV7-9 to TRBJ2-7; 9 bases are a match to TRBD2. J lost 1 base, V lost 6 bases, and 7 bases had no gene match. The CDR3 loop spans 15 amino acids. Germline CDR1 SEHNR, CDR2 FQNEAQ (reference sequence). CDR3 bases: TGTGCCAGCAGGGTTAGCGGGGGTCCTTCCTACGAGCAGTACTTC. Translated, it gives CASRVSGGPSYEQYF.

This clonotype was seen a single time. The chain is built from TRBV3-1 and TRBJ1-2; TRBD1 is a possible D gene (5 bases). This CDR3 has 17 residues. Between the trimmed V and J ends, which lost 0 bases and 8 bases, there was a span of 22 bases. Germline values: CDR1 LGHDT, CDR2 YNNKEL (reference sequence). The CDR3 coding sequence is TGTGCCAGCAGCCAAGATGTGGGGACCGGCTCCTTTCGAGGCTACACCTTC. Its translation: CASSQDVGTGSFRGYTF. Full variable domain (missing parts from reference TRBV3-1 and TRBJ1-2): DTAVSQTPKYLVTQMGNDKSIKCEQNLGHDTMYWYKQDSKKFLKIMFSYNNKELIINETVPNRFSPKSPDKAHLNLHINSLELGDSAVYFCASSQDVGTGSFRGYTFGSGTRLTVV.